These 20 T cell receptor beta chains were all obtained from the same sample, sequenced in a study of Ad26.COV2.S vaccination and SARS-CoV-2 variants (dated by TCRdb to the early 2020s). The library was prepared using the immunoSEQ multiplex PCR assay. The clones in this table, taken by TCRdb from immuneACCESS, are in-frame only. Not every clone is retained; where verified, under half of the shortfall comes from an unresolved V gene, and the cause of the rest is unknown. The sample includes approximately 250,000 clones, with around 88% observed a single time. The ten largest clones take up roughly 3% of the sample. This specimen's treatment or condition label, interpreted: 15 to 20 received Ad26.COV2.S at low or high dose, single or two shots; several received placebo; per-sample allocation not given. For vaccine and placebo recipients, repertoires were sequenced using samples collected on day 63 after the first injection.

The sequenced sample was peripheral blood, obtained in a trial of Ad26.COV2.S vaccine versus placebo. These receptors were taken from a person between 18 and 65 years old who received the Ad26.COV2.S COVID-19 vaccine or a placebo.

The CDR3 here is CASSPPVVQEAFF. DNA of the CDR3: TGTGCCAGCTCACCACCGGTAGTTCAAGAAGCTTTCTTT. This chain connects TRBV18 to TRBJ1-1, with D hard to call. Germline V lookup: CDR1 KGHSH, CDR2 LQKENI. This CDR3 comprises 13 residues. V was shortened by 0 bases and J by 8 bases, with 10 bases between the two germline ends.

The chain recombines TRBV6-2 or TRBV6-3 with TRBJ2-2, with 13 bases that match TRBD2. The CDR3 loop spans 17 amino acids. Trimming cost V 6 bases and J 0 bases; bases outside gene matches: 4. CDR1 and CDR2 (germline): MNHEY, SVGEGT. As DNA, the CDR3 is TGTGCCAGCAGGTACGGACTAGCGGGGGCGAACACCGGGGAGCTGTTTTTT. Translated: CASRYGLAGANTGELFF.

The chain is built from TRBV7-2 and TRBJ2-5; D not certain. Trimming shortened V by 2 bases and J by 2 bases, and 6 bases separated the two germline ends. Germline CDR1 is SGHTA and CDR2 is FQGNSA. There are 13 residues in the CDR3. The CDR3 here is CASSLYRQETQYF. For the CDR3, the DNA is TGTGCCAGCAGCTTATATAGACAAGAGACCCAGTACTTC.

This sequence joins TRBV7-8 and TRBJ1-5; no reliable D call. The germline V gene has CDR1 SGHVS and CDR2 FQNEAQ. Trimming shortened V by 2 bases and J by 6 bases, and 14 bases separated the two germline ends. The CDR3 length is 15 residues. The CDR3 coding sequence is TGTGCCAGCAGCTTAAGCGGTTATATGGGTCAGCCCCAGCATTTT. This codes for CASSLSGYMGQPQHF.

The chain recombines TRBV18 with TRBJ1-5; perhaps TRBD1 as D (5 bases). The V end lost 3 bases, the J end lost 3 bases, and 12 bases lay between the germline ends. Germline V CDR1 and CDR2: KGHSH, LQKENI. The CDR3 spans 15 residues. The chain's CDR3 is CASSPSRDYNQPQHF. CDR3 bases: TGTGCCAGCTCACCGAGCCGGGACTACAATCAGCCCCAGCATTTT.

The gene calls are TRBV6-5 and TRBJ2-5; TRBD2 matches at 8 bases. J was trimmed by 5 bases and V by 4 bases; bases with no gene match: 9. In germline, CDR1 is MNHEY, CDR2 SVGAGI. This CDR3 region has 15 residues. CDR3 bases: TGTGCCAGCAGTTCCCTAGCGGGTCGAAGGGAGACCCAGTACTTC. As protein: CASSSLAGRRETQYF.

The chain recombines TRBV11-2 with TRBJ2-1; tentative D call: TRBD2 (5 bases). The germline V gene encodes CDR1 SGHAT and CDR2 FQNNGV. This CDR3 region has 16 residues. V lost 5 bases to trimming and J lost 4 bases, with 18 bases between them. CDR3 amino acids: CASSPVASKRYNEQFF. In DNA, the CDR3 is TGTGCCAGCAGCCCGGTTGCTAGCAAAAGGTACAATGAGCAGTTCTTC.

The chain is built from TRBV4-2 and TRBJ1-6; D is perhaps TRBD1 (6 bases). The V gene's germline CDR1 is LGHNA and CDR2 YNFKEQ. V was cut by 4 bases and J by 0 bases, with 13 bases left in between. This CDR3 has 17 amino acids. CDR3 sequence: CASSPETGSSYNSPLHF. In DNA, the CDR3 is TGTGCCAGCAGCCCCGAAACAGGGAGCTCCTATAATTCACCCCTCCACTTT.

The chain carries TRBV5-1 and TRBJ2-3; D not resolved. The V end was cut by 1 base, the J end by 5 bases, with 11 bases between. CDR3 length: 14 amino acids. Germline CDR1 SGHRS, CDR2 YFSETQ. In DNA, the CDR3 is TGCGCCAGCAGCTTGTCGCGACAAGTAGATACGCAGTATTTT. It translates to CASSLSRQVDTQYF.

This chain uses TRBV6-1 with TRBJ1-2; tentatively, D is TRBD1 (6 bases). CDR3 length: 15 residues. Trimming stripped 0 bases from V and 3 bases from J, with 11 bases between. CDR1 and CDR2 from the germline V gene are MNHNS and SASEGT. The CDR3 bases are TGTGCCAGCAGTGAAGCGGGCAGGGGTTACTATGGCTACACCTTC. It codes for CASSEAGRGYYGYTF.

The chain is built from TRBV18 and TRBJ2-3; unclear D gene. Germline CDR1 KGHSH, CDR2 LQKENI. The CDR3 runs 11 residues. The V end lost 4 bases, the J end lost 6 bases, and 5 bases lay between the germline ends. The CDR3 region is CASSRTDTQYF. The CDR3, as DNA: TGTGCCAGCTCACGGACCGATACGCAGTATTTT.

The CDR3 nucleotides are TGTGCCAGCGGAAAGGGGGAAGTGGGCTCCTACGAGCAGTACGTC. It codes for CASGKGEVGSYEQYV. The V gene is TRBV6-5, the J gene TRBJ2-7, with D possibly matching TRBD1 (6 bases). Germline V gives CDR1 MNHEY, CDR2 SVGAGI. The CDR3 is 15 residues long. V was shortened by 8 bases and J by 0 bases, with 17 bases between the two germline ends.

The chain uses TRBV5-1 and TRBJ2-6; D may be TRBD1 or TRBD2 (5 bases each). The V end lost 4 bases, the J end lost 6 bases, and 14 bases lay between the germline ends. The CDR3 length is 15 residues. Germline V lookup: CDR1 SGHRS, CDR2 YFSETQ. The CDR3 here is CASSHNRGPANVLTF. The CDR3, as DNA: TGCGCCAGCAGCCATAACCGGGGCCCGGCCAACGTCCTGACTTTC.

The CDR3 sequence is CASGLGISSGGRNEQFF. Written as DNA, the CDR3 is TGTGCTAGTGGTTTGGGGATCTCTAGCGGGGGCCGCAATGAGCAGTTCTTC. The chain uses TRBV12-5 and TRBJ2-1; the match to TRBD2 covers 10 bases. J gave up 6 bases and V 1 base, and 9 bases lay outside the gene matches. The CDR3 is 17 amino acids. The germline CDR1 and CDR2 sequences are LGHNT and FRNRAP.

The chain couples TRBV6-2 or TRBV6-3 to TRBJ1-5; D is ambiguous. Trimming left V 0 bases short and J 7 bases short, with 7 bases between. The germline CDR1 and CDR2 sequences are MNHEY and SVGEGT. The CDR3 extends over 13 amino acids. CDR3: CASSYSNLQPQHF. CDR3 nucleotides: TGTGCCAGCAGTTACTCGAACTTGCAGCCCCAGCATTTT.

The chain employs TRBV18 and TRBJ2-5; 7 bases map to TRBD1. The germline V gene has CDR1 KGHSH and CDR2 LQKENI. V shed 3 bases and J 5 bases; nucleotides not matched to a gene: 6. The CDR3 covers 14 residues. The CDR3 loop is CASSPGQWGETQYF. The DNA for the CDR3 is TGTGCCAGCTCACCGGGACAGTGGGGGGAGACCCAGTACTTC.

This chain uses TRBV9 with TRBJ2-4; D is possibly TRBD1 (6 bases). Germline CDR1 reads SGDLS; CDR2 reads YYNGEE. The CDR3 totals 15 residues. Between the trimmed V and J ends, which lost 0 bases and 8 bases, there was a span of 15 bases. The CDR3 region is CASSVGQGPGHIQYF. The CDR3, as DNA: TGTGCCAGCAGCGTAGGTCAGGGGCCGGGGCACATTCAGTACTTC.

This CDR3 is CASSQGAQRGGLSETQYF. CDR3 DNA: TGCGCCAGCAGCCAAGGGGCCCAGCGGGGGGGCCTCTCAGAGACCCAGTACTTC. The chain is built from TRBV4-1 and TRBJ2-5; 10 bases are shared with TRBD2. This CDR3 contains 18 residues. The V gene end was trimmed by 1 base and the J gene end by 4 bases; junction bases not matched to a gene: 12. Germline values: CDR1 MGHRA, CDR2 YSYEKL.

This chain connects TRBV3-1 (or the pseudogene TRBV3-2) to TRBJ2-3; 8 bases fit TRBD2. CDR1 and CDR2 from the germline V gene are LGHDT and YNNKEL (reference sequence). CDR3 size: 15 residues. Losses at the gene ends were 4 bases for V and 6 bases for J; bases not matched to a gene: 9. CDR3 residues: CASSPIAGPGDTQYF. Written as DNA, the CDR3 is TGTGCCAGCAGCCCCATAGCGGGGCCCGGGGATACGCAGTATTTT.

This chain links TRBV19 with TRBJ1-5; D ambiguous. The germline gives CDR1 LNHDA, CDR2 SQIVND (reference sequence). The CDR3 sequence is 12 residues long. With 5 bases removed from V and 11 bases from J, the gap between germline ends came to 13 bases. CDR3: CASSPVVGSQHF. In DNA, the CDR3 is TGTGCCAGTAGTCCAGTGGTAGGCTCCCAGCATTTT.